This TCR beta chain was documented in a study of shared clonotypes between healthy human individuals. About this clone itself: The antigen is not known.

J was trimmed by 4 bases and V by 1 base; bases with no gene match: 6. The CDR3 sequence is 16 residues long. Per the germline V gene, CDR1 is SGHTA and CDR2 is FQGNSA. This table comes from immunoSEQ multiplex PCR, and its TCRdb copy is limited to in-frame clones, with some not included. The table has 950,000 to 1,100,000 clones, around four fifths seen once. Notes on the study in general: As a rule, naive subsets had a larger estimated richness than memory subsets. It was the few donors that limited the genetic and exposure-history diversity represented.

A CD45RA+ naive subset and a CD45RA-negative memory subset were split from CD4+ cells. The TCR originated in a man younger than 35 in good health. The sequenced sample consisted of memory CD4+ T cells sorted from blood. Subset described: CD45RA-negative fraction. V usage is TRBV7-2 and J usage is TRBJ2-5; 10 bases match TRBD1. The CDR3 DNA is TGTGCCAGCAGCTTAGTTGGACAGGGGGAGAGAGAGACCCAGTACTTC. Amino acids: CASSLVGQGERETQYF.